A selection of T cell receptor beta chains follows, all from one sample in a study of regulatory T cells in long-lasting Graves disease. One entry per CDR3 protein, called by TCRdb with MiXCR from the multiplex PCR reads. The sample yields hundreds of thousands of distinct CDR3 sequences, less than 20% seen once. These data were likewise used in another study, on T cells in Graves' hyperthyroidism and ophthalmopathy.

This sample comprised peripheral blood mononuclear cells (PBMCs), obtained at new diagnosis, from a patient treated with antithyroid drugs. These receptors came from a woman under 40 with Graves disease. Both conserved end residues are part of each CDR3. Each record gives: V gene, J gene, D gene, clone size, CDR3 DNA, CDR3 protein. The D gene is left open where the match is weak. Size is stated for part of the rows, as once, few or many counts, or as a class when the clone is expanded.

v_gene: TRBV29-1
j_gene: TRBJ1-2
d_gene: .
abundance: .
CDR3nt: TGCAGCGTTGAAGAGGGGGGGGGCTATGGCTACACCTTC
CDR3aa: CSVEEGGGYGYTF

v_gene: TRBV19
j_gene: TRBJ2-1
d_gene: TRBD2
abundance: few
CDR3nt: TGTGCCAGTTCGGAGCCCATGGGATGGGGACTAGCGGGAGGGCACCGTAATGAGCAGTTCTTC
CDR3aa: CASSEPMGWGLAGGHRNEQFF

v_gene: TRBV20-1
j_gene: TRBJ1-2
d_gene: TRBD1
abundance: .
CDR3nt: TGCAGTGCCCCAGGACAGGGGAACTATGGCTACACCTTC
CDR3aa: CSAPGQGNYGYTF

v_gene: TRBV2
j_gene: TRBJ2-3
d_gene: TRBD2
abundance: many
CDR3nt: TGTGCCAGCAGTGTCCGGGAGGGGACAGATACGCAGTATTTT
CDR3aa: CASSVREGTDTQYF

v_gene: TRBV7-9
j_gene: TRBJ2-1
d_gene: TRBD1
abundance: many
CDR3nt: TGTGCCAGCAGCTTGAGACAGGGGAATGAGCAGTTCTTC
CDR3aa: CASSLRQGNEQFF

v_gene: TRBV27
j_gene: TRBJ1-5
d_gene: TRBD1
abundance: .
CDR3nt: TGTGCCAGCAGTGGGGGGACAGGGGCTCAGCCCCAGCATTTT
CDR3aa: CASSGGTGAQPQHF

v_gene: TRBV5-1
j_gene: TRBJ2-1
d_gene: TRBD2
abundance: few
CDR3nt: TGCGCCAGCAGCTTGGGACTAGCGGGAGTTCTTCGGGAGCAGTTCTTC
CDR3aa: CASSLGLAGVLREQFF

v_gene: TRBV19
j_gene: TRBJ1-2
d_gene: .
abundance: .
CDR3nt: TGTGCCAGTAGTCACAGGCGCATTTATGGCTACACCTTC
CDR3aa: CASSHRRIYGYTF

v_gene: TRBV28
j_gene: TRBJ2-5
d_gene: .
abundance: many
CDR3nt: TGTGCCAGCACCTGGAAAAAAGTGTGGGGGGAGACCCAGTACTTC
CDR3aa: CASTWKKVWGETQYF

v_gene: TRBV12-3/TRBV12-4
j_gene: TRBJ1-6
d_gene: TRBD1
abundance: many
CDR3nt: TGTGCCAGCAGCCTAGACAGGGTTCCAAATTCACCCCTCCACTTT
CDR3aa: CASSLDRVPNSPLHF

v_gene: TRBV5-1
j_gene: TRBJ2-2
d_gene: .
abundance: .
CDR3nt: TGCGCCAGCAGCTTGGGAGCGGACGCGAACACCGGGGAGCTGTTTTTT
CDR3aa: CASSLGADANTGELFF

v_gene: TRBV27
j_gene: TRBJ2-7
d_gene: TRBD2
abundance: .
CDR3nt: TGTGCCAGCGGACATAAAGCGGGGGGGTCCTCCTACGAGCAGTACTTC
CDR3aa: CASGHKAGGSSYEQYF

v_gene: TRBV19
j_gene: TRBJ1-5
d_gene: .
abundance: many
CDR3nt: TGTGCCAGTACCTCCGAGGGGCGAAGGCCCCAGCATTTT
CDR3aa: CASTSEGRRPQHF

v_gene: TRBV24-1
j_gene: TRBJ1-5
d_gene: TRBD1
abundance: many
CDR3nt: TGTGCCACCAGTGAATCCGGGACAGGGGTCCAGCATTTT
CDR3aa: CATSESGTGVQHF

v_gene: TRBV6-1
j_gene: TRBJ1-4
d_gene: TRBD1
abundance: many
CDR3nt: TGTGCCAGCAGTGCGACAGGGTTTGGTAATGAAAAACTGTTTTTT
CDR3aa: CASSATGFGNEKLFF

v_gene: TRBV29-1
j_gene: TRBJ2-1
d_gene: .
abundance: few
CDR3nt: TGCAGCGCGACTAGCTACAATGAGCAGTTCTTC
CDR3aa: CSATSYNEQFF